This T cell receptor beta chain was identified in a study of CD8+ T cells in alopecia areata (dated by TCRdb to the late 2010s). Looking at the study overall: The treated patients, all with moderate-to-severe alopecia areata, were enrolled in an open-label pilot trial of oral tofacitinib given at 5 to 10 mg twice daily. The study used high-throughput TCRbeta sequencing to examine T cell clonal expansion in alopecia areata, in both the C3H/HeJ mouse model and human patients. Patients received tofacitinib for 6 to 18 months and were then followed off drug for 6 months to check for delayed response and recurrence. In humans, TCRbeta sequencing was performed on scalp tissue and on sorted CD4+ and CD8+ peripheral blood T cells from healthy controls and from patients with patchy or totalis/universalis alopecia areata. immunoSEQ multiplex PCR using 35 Vbeta forward primers and 13 Jbeta reverse primers was used to amplify TCRbeta CDR3 regions. Biopsies were taken from tofacitinib-treated patients at baseline and again at 4 and 24 weeks into treatment, and several of those patients also had a later scalp biopsy. Scalp clonality was compared across normal scalp (n=4), patchy alopecia areata scalp (n=8), and alopecia totalis/universalis scalp (n=8). RNA came from the PAXgene miRNA kit for fixed scalp, the miRNeasy kit for PBMCs, and the RNeasy kit for mouse skin. Disease severity in treated patients was measured with the SALT score, which quantifies the percentage of affected scalp surface area. Results the study describes overall, beyond this receptor: Unlike mouse skin, which is dominated by gammadelta T cells, normal human skin has resident alphabeta T cells that are also sequenced, and this complicates analysis of the scalp TCR repertoire. During tofacitinib treatment, many expanded lesional clones remained in scalp and blood, and this persistence may partly explain relapse after treatment is stopped. The treated cohort was small, with a single nonresponder, so links between baseline CD8+ expansion and response need larger studies. Compared with mice, TCR sequences shared between patients were less clear, possibly partly because of HLA diversity across the patient population. Compared with normal scalp, lesional scalp, particularly in alopecia totalis/universalis, had higher clonality and more expanded CD8+ clones, which suggests antigenic drive. With tofacitinib, both scalp clonality and the number of expanded CD8+ clones among the top 100 scalp clones went down significantly.

Worth noting for this clone: Its antigen remains unidentified. Base qualities are not at hand, and no much larger clone is one base apart.

Between the V and J ends, shortened by 6 bases and 1 base respectively, the junction contains 13 bases. Based on the germline V gene, the CDR1 and CDR2 sequences are MNHEY and SVGAGI. Including cysteine and phenylalanine, the CDR3 has 15 amino acids. CDR3 DNA is the only sequence kept; it has 45 bases, read in frame from the first base. The library was prepared using the immunoSEQ multiplex PCR assay. To provide template for TCR sequencing, every sample had RNA extracted and reverse transcribed into cDNA. SuperScript III was used to make first-strand cDNA, primed with a 2:1 mix of oligo-dT and random hexamers. Amplification bias was assessed with a synthetic immune receptor repertoire, and residual bias was removed computationally. As for the original processing: Raw reads were preprocessed for error removal, and CDR3 was defined according to IMGT conventions as running from the conserved cysteine to phenylalanine. Clonality was computed as 1 minus the Shannon entropy, with the entropy normalized by log2 of the number of productive unique TCRs. CD4 or CD8 identity of scalp clones was inferred by cross-referencing scalp TCRbeta sequences with sorted blood CD4 and CD8 repertoires. TCRdb holds this immuneACCESS table with in-frame rearrangements only. Some clones are missing; in checked studies, unresolved V genes explain under half, and the rest has no known cause. The D gene and trimming were derived from the DNA, and the V and J assignments and clone size from that table. The sample table contains more than 150,000 clones; only one count was recorded for 40% to 65% of them. The top ten constitute around 9.1% of the sample.

Explained via the paper, the treatment or condition label denotes: oral pan-JAK inhibitor, 5-10 mg twice daily. Lesional scalp punch biopsies and peripheral blood were obtained from alopecia areata patients. PBMCs were separated by density centrifugation and stained for CD3, CD4 and CD8, after which CD4+ and CD8+ T cells were sorted on a FACSAria. The chain couples TRBV6-5 to TRBJ1-5; a weak D assignment points to TRBD1 (6 bases agree). The sequencing used CD8+ T cells sorted from blood, collected around week 53, from a patient treated with tofacitinib. The sequence was collected from a human donor with alopecia areata. The DNA reads as follows: TGTGCCAGCAGGGCCGCGACAGGAAGCAATCAGCCCCAGCATTTT. This codes for CASRAATGSNQPQHF.